The rows below give T cell receptor beta chains drawn from one sample of a study of OX40 agonist ivuxolimab in advanced cancers. Measured with immunoSEQ multiplex PCR; TCRdb has only the in-frame clones, and not every one. The data contain 70,000 to 85,000 clones, more than 65% of them seen just once; the ten biggest clones take up about 1%. Sequenced material: CD4+ or CD8+ T cells sorted from blood, taken in a trial of the OX40 agonist ivuxolimab. The receptors originated from an adult with an advanced solid tumor such as melanoma, head and neck, liver or kidney cancer. Both conserved end residues are part of each CDR3. D genes are given only for firm matches. The size of a clone is reported for some rows only, either as once, few or many, or as a class for expanded clones.

v_call: TRBV19
d_call: TRBD1
clone_size: .
j_call: TRBJ1-1
cdr3_nt: TGTGCCAGTAGTATTGAAGGGGGCGGTGAAGCTTTCTTT
cdr3_aa: CASSIEGGGEAFF

v_call: TRBV7-2
d_call: .
clone_size: .
j_call: TRBJ1-2
cdr3_nt: TGTGCCAGCACCGCAGGAACCCTTAACTATGGCTACACCTTC
cdr3_aa: CASTAGTLNYGYTF

v_call: TRBV5-1
d_call: TRBD1
clone_size: .
j_call: TRBJ2-2
cdr3_nt: TGCGCCAGCAGACTAACAGGGGGCAACACCGGGGAGCTGTTTTTT
cdr3_aa: CASRLTGGNTGELFF

v_call: TRBV6-6
d_call: .
clone_size: .
j_call: TRBJ1-1
cdr3_nt: TGTGCCAGCAAGTTTGCTAACACTGAAGCTTTCTTT
cdr3_aa: CASKFANTEAFF

v_call: TRBV27
d_call: TRBD1
clone_size: .
j_call: TRBJ1-1
cdr3_nt: TGTGCCAGCAGTTTATTTGGGGTGACAGGGGGAATGAACACTGAAGCTTTCTTT
cdr3_aa: CASSLFGVTGGMNTEAFF

v_call: TRBV7-8
d_call: .
clone_size: few
j_call: TRBJ1-2
cdr3_nt: TGTGCCAGCAGCTTATCGTCCCGGGAGGACGGCTACACCTTC
cdr3_aa: CASSLSSREDGYTF

v_call: TRBV7-8
d_call: .
clone_size: .
j_call: TRBJ1-1
cdr3_nt: TGTGCCAGCACCCAAACAGTACTGAACACTGAAGCTTTCTTT
cdr3_aa: CASTQTVLNTEAFF

v_call: TRBV7-8
d_call: .
clone_size: .
j_call: TRBJ2-2
cdr3_nt: TGTGCCAGCAGCTTAGCACCCGTGGACTCCGGGGAGCTGTTTTTT
cdr3_aa: CASSLAPVDSGELFF

v_call: TRBV5-4
d_call: TRBD2
clone_size: once
j_call: TRBJ2-2
cdr3_nt: TGTGCCAGCAGCTTTTTACTAGCGGGGGGGCTAACAAACACCGGGGAGCTGTTTTTT
cdr3_aa: CASSFLLAGGLTNTGELFF

v_call: TRBV5-1
d_call: .
clone_size: once
j_call: TRBJ2-5
cdr3_nt: TGCGCCAGCAGCCCCGACACCCAAGGAGGGGCCCAGTACTTC
cdr3_aa: CASSPDTQGGAQYF

v_call: TRBV6-6
d_call: TRBD2
clone_size: once
j_call: TRBJ2-3
cdr3_nt: TGTGCCAGCACCGGGCGGGGGGTAGATACGCAGTATTTT
cdr3_aa: CASTGRGVDTQYF

v_call: TRBV11-2
d_call: .
clone_size: .
j_call: TRBJ2-5
cdr3_nt: TGTGCCAGCAGCCCCCATAAGGGGGGCCAAGAGACCCAGTACTTC
cdr3_aa: CASSPHKGGQETQYF

v_call: TRBV7-2
d_call: .
clone_size: once
j_call: TRBJ2-5
cdr3_nt: TGTGCCAGCAGCTTTTCAGGGGCTCAAGAGACCCAGTACTTC
cdr3_aa: CASSFSGAQETQYF

v_call: TRBV2
d_call: .
clone_size: few
j_call: TRBJ2-5
cdr3_nt: TGTGCCAGCACGATTAACGCGGAGACCCAGTACTTC
cdr3_aa: CASTINAETQYF

v_call: TRBV11-3
d_call: TRBD1
clone_size: few
j_call: TRBJ2-7
cdr3_nt: TGTGCCAGCAGCGGGCGGACAGGGGGCTCCGAGCAGTACTTC
cdr3_aa: CASSGRTGGSEQYF

v_call: TRBV4-1
d_call: TRBD2
clone_size: .
j_call: TRBJ2-5
cdr3_nt: TGCGCCAGCAGCCTCACGGGACTAGCGGGGGGGCCGGGGCAAGAGACCCAGTACTTC
cdr3_aa: CASSLTGLAGGPGQETQYF

v_call: TRBV7-9
d_call: .
clone_size: .
j_call: TRBJ1-2
cdr3_nt: TGTGCCAGCAGCTTAGCTTCCAGAAATGGCTACACCTTC
cdr3_aa: CASSLASRNGYTF

v_call: TRBV18
d_call: .
clone_size: .
j_call: TRBJ1-3
cdr3_nt: TGTGCCAGCTCACCGAGCGAAGGTGGAAACACCATATATTTT
cdr3_aa: CASSPSEGGNTIYF

v_call: TRBV7-2
d_call: TRBD1
clone_size: few
j_call: TRBJ1-2
cdr3_nt: TGTGCCAGCAGCTTATTGCAGGGGGCTAACTATGGCTACACCTTC
cdr3_aa: CASSLLQGANYGYTF

v_call: TRBV5-1
d_call: .
clone_size: .
j_call: TRBJ2-4
cdr3_nt: TGCGCCAGCATGGGAGTGGGGAAAAACATTCAGTACTTC
cdr3_aa: CASMGVGKNIQYF

v_call: TRBV5-1
d_call: .
clone_size: few
j_call: TRBJ2-5
cdr3_nt: TGCGCCAGCAGCTTTCAAGGGGTCCAAGAGACCCAGTACTTC
cdr3_aa: CASSFQGVQETQYF

v_call: TRBV2
d_call: .
clone_size: .
j_call: TRBJ2-7
cdr3_nt: TGTGCCAGCAGTGACGGGACCTCCTACGAGCAGTACTTC
cdr3_aa: CASSDGTSYEQYF

v_call: TRBV5-6
d_call: .
clone_size: .
j_call: TRBJ1-5
cdr3_nt: TGTGCCAGCAGCTTGGCCCCAGGGAGCAATCAGCCCCAGCATTTT
cdr3_aa: CASSLAPGSNQPQHF

v_call: TRBV9
d_call: .
clone_size: .
j_call: TRBJ1-6
cdr3_nt: TGTGCCAGCAGCAGTAATTCACCCCTCCACTTT
cdr3_aa: CASSSNSPLHF

v_call: TRBV6-1
d_call: .
clone_size: few
j_call: TRBJ2-7
cdr3_nt: TGTGCCAGCAGTGATGTCCGGGAGCAGTACTTC
cdr3_aa: CASSDVREQYF

v_call: TRBV6-1
d_call: .
clone_size: .
j_call: TRBJ2-7
cdr3_nt: TGTGCCAGCAGTGAGTTACAGGGTCAGCTCTACGAGCAGTACTTC
cdr3_aa: CASSELQGQLYEQYF

v_call: TRBV18
d_call: .
clone_size: .
j_call: TRBJ2-5
cdr3_nt: TGTGCCAGCTCACCAGCGCAGAAAGAGACCCAGTACTTC
cdr3_aa: CASSPAQKETQYF

v_call: TRBV18
d_call: TRBD1
clone_size: .
j_call: TRBJ2-3
cdr3_nt: TGTGCCAGCTCACCCCCGGGACAGGCATTCACAGATACGCAGTATTTT
cdr3_aa: CASSPPGQAFTDTQYF

v_call: TRBV5-1
d_call: TRBD2
clone_size: few
j_call: TRBJ2-7
cdr3_nt: TGCGCCAGCAGCTTGGGACTAGCGGGGGCCCACAGCTCCTACGAGCAGTACTTC
cdr3_aa: CASSLGLAGAHSSYEQYF

v_call: TRBV6-1
d_call: TRBD2
clone_size: .
j_call: TRBJ2-3
cdr3_nt: TGTGCCGGTACTAGCGGGGGTTACACAGATACGCAGTATTTT
cdr3_aa: CAGTSGGYTDTQYF

v_call: TRBV7-3
d_call: .
clone_size: once
j_call: TRBJ1-3
cdr3_nt: TGTGCCAGCAGCTTATCTGCGAGAAACACCATATATTTT
cdr3_aa: CASSLSARNTIYF

v_call: TRBV5-1
d_call: TRBD2
clone_size: .
j_call: TRBJ2-2
cdr3_nt: TGCGCCAGCAGAAGATCGGGGGTGCGGGGGGCGAACACCGGGGAGCTGTTTTTT
cdr3_aa: CASRRSGVRGANTGELFF

v_call: TRBV4-2
d_call: TRBD1
clone_size: .
j_call: TRBJ2-2
cdr3_nt: TGTGCCAGCAGCCAAGATAGGGACAGAAGCCGGGAGCTGTTTTTT
cdr3_aa: CASSQDRDRSRELFF

v_call: TRBV19
d_call: TRBD1
clone_size: .
j_call: TRBJ2-7
cdr3_nt: TGTGCCAGTAGTATTCAACGGGACAGGGGTTACGAGCAGTACTTC
cdr3_aa: CASSIQRDRGYEQYF

v_call: TRBV29-1
d_call: .
clone_size: few
j_call: TRBJ1-1
cdr3_nt: TGCAGCGTTGTCCAGGGTATGAGAAGAGAAGCTTTCTTT
cdr3_aa: CSVVQGMRREAFF

v_call: TRBV2
d_call: .
clone_size: .
j_call: TRBJ2-7
cdr3_nt: TGTGCCAGCAGTCGGGATGTGACGGGCTACGAGCAGTACTTC
cdr3_aa: CASSRDVTGYEQYF

v_call: TRBV9
d_call: TRBD1
clone_size: .
j_call: TRBJ2-3
cdr3_nt: TGTGCCAGCAGCCCTCAGGGGGGCACAGATACGCAGTATTTT
cdr3_aa: CASSPQGGTDTQYF

v_call: TRBV11-2
d_call: .
clone_size: few
j_call: TRBJ2-5
cdr3_nt: TGTGCCAGCAGCTTGGCGGGCATCGGGGAGACCCAGTACTTC
cdr3_aa: CASSLAGIGETQYF

v_call: TRBV7-6
d_call: .
clone_size: .
j_call: TRBJ2-5
cdr3_nt: TGTGCCAGCAGCCAATTCGAGGGGGCGGGGGTGGCCCAGTACTTC
cdr3_aa: CASSQFEGAGVAQYF

v_call: TRBV2
d_call: TRBD1
clone_size: once
j_call: TRBJ1-6
cdr3_nt: TGTGCCAGAGCTACGTCGGGACAGGGGGTTTCACCCCTCCACTTT
cdr3_aa: CARATSGQGVSPLHF

v_call: TRBV18
d_call: .
clone_size: .
j_call: TRBJ1-1
cdr3_nt: TGTGCCAGCTCACCACAGGCGAACATGAACACTGAAGCTTTCTTT
cdr3_aa: CASSPQANMNTEAFF

v_call: TRBV2
d_call: .
clone_size: .
j_call: TRBJ2-2
cdr3_nt: TGTGCCAGCATGTTCCACGCGAACACCGGGGAGCTGTTTTTT
cdr3_aa: CASMFHANTGELFF

v_call: TRBV5-5
d_call: TRBD2
clone_size: .
j_call: TRBJ2-7
cdr3_nt: TGTGCCAGCAGCTCCTACGGGGGGGCTTCCTACGAGCAGTACTTC
cdr3_aa: CASSSYGGASYEQYF

v_call: TRBV11-2
d_call: .
clone_size: .
j_call: TRBJ2-1
cdr3_nt: TGTGCCAGCAGCCCGATCGGCAGGGTGGGTGTATATGAGCAGTTCTTC
cdr3_aa: CASSPIGRVGVYEQFF

v_call: TRBV28
d_call: TRBD1
clone_size: .
j_call: TRBJ1-5
cdr3_nt: TGTGCCAGCAGTTTATTGGGGACAGGGGATCAGCCCCAGCATTTT
cdr3_aa: CASSLLGTGDQPQHF

v_call: TRBV13
d_call: .
clone_size: .
j_call: TRBJ2-7
cdr3_nt: TGTGCCAGCAGCTTCAGGGGGGGCAACTCCCACGAGCAGTACTTC
cdr3_aa: CASSFRGGNSHEQYF

v_call: TRBV9
d_call: .
clone_size: .
j_call: TRBJ1-6
cdr3_nt: TGTGCCAGCAGCCAAGGGGGTTCACCCCTCCACTTT
cdr3_aa: CASSQGGSPLHF

v_call: TRBV6-5
d_call: .
clone_size: .
j_call: TRBJ2-3
cdr3_nt: TGTGCCAGCACTTGGGGAAATACGCAGTATTTT
cdr3_aa: CASTWGNTQYF

v_call: TRBV5-1
d_call: .
clone_size: few
j_call: TRBJ2-2
cdr3_nt: TGCGCCAGCAGTCAAAGGGTGGGCGACACCGGGGAGCTGTTTTTT
cdr3_aa: CASSQRVGDTGELFF

v_call: TRBV6-5
d_call: .
clone_size: .
j_call: TRBJ1-5
cdr3_nt: TGTGCCAGCATGAGGGGGTACAATCAGCCCCAGCATTTT
cdr3_aa: CASMRGYNQPQHF

v_call: TRBV7-9
d_call: .
clone_size: .
j_call: TRBJ1-3
cdr3_nt: TGTGCCAGCAGCCCATTAGACTCCAGCTCTGGAAACACCATATATTTT
cdr3_aa: CASSPLDSSSGNTIYF

v_call: TRBV29-1
d_call: .
clone_size: few
j_call: TRBJ1-1
cdr3_nt: TGCAGCGGGAAGAACACTGAAGCTTTCTTT
cdr3_aa: CSGKNTEAFF

v_call: TRBV29-1
d_call: .
clone_size: .
j_call: TRBJ1-2
cdr3_nt: TGCAGCGGACAGTTTAACTATGGCTACACCTTC
cdr3_aa: CSGQFNYGYTF

v_call: TRBV5-4
d_call: TRBD1
clone_size: .
j_call: TRBJ2-7
cdr3_nt: TGTGCCAGCAGCTTATCCGGGACAGCCTACGAGCAGTACTTC
cdr3_aa: CASSLSGTAYEQYF

v_call: TRBV7-3
d_call: TRBD1
clone_size: .
j_call: TRBJ2-2
cdr3_nt: TGTGCCAGCAGCCCTGGGACAGCGAACACCGGGGAGCTGTTTTTT
cdr3_aa: CASSPGTANTGELFF

v_call: TRBV7-9
d_call: TRBD1
clone_size: .
j_call: TRBJ1-2
cdr3_nt: TGTGCCAGCAGGTCGACAGGGGAGGAGGGCTACACCTTC
cdr3_aa: CASRSTGEEGYTF

v_call: TRBV5-5
d_call: .
clone_size: .
j_call: TRBJ1-1
cdr3_nt: TGTGCCAGCAGCTTGGCCGGCAGACCCACTGAAGCTTTCTTT
cdr3_aa: CASSLAGRPTEAFF

v_call: TRBV18
d_call: TRBD1
clone_size: .
j_call: TRBJ1-5
cdr3_nt: TGTGCCAGCTCGCAGGACAGGGGGATTCATCAGCCCCAGCATTTT
cdr3_aa: CASSQDRGIHQPQHF

v_call: TRBV18
d_call: .
clone_size: .
j_call: TRBJ1-1
cdr3_nt: TGTGCCAGCTCACCACTGATGAACACTGAAGCTTTCTTT
cdr3_aa: CASSPLMNTEAFF